This T cell receptor beta chain was recovered during a study of tumor-infiltrating lymphocytes in primary liver carcinoma (dated by TCRdb to 2016 to 2017). Notes on the research overall: Of the five patients, three men and two women aged 30 to 69 years, four had hepatocellular carcinoma and one had combined HCC and intrahepatic cholangiocarcinoma. The five patients had tumors of stage T1-T3 N0M0, with maximum diameters ranging from roughly 4.2 to 10 cm. Samples yielded roughly 3.5 to 8 million productive TCRbeta reads; read depth did not differ significantly between tissue types. The study combined TCRbeta repertoire sequencing, expression microarrays and whole-exome sequencing across five regions of each liver tumor, with adjacent normal tissue and blood. A total of about 35 specimens from 5 patients went through TCRbeta repertoire sequencing, namely 25 tumor regions, 5 adjacent noncancerous liver tissues and 5 peripheral blood samples. Agilent mRNA microarray profiling was performed on the approximately 25 tumor region samples to relate TCRbeta repertoire diversity to the local molecular phenotype. High reproducibility was observed for the technical replicate repertoires, with mean shared-clone rates around 0.9 and correlation coefficients above 0.95. Study-wide conclusions, independent of this receptor: Because the samples were bulk and unsorted, CD4+ and CD8+ T cell repertoires could not be compared. Compared with blood, tumors had a significantly larger share of the repertoire taken up by the top 250 clones (p = 0.039). Repertoire overlap was higher between tumor regions (mean roughly 36%) than tumor-adjacent (17%) or tumor-blood (approximately 14%) pairs, consistent with antigen-driven expansion. Only the TCR beta chain was sequenced, so true repertoire diversity is likely underestimated because unpaired alpha chains were not captured. Only about 7.5-25% of top clones were present in all five regions of a tumor, suggesting spatial heterogeneity of tumor-infiltrating T cells. Only 4 or 5 patients were included in the study, and the authors note that the findings should be validated in a larger study.

Without any cell sorting, total RNA and DNA were co-extracted from about 20-30 mg of bulk tissue using the AllPrep DNA/RNA mini kit. Between November 2015 and March 2016, a handful of patients in China with histopathologically diagnosed primary liver carcinoma had surgical resection. At the time of sampling, the patients had chronic HBV infection and had not received any treatment. Each tumor was sampled at five spatially separated regions: the tumor centre plus the superior, inferior, left-lateral and right-lateral poles. According to histology, viable tumor cells made up more than 75% of every tumor sample. Fresh tumor and adjacent tissue pieces were bisected; one half was stored in RNAlater at -80°C, the other sent for histology. With respect to this clonotype: The antigen this receptor binds is unknown. As the CDR3 is not closed by the conserved phenylalanine or tryptophan, this likely results from a read error.

A constant-region primer and ProtoScript II reverse transcriptase were used to reverse-transcribe TCRbeta-specific cDNA from roughly 480 ng total RNA. Three nested multiplex PCR rounds, following a slightly modified ARM-PCR procedure, were used to build the TCRbeta libraries. Multiplex TRBV1-TRBV30 forward primers and a Cbeta reverse primer were used in the first two PCR rounds, each of which was run for about 10 cycles. Sample barcodes and Illumina adapters were added in a final 25-cycle PCR using Deep VentR polymerase. Before sequencing, amplicons of 200-500 bp were purified from gel using a QIAquick gel extraction kit. TCRbeta amplicons were sequenced on an Illumina HiSeq 2500 with 250-bp paired-end reads. For the original study's pipeline: Trimmomatic v0.33 was used to quality-trim the reads, and FLASH v1.2.11 was used to merge paired reads so that full CDR3 sequences could be recovered. MiGEC v1.2.1b assigned V, D and J germline segments to the rearranged TCRbeta sequences. Clonotype statistics, along with Shannon-Wiener diversity indices, were calculated using VDJtools v1.0.0. Except for diversity analysis, only the 250 most abundant clonotypes of each sample were used in subsequent analyses to reduce sampling bias. Using fastp at Q25 and MiXCR, TCRdb reprocessed the public reads and kept productive beta chains. CDR3 protein sequences are deduplicated, and each keeps its most common genes and DNA. The V and J calls were not made by the authors but by TCRdb's processing. The sample contains about 74,000 distinct CDR3 sequences, roughly three quarters of them found a single time. Of the sample, roughly 26% is held by the ten largest clones.

Both ends counted, the CDR3 spans 16 residues. Only CDR3 DNA remains: 48 bases, in frame from the first base. V trim: 1 base; J trim: 6 bases; unmatched bases: 8. The sequence joins TRBV12-3 or TRBV12-4 to TRBJ1-1, with TRBD1 matching 10 junction bases. The sample taken for sequencing was liver tumor tissue from sampling region 4. Taken with the paper, the label for cell subset or site translates to: tumor region T4, right-lateral pole. The TCR originated in a man aged 35 to 55 with primary liver carcinoma and hepatitis B virus infection. The CDR3 protein: CASSLGSGQGRPEAFS. In nucleotides, the sequence is TGTGCCAGCAGTTTAGGTTCGGGACAGGGGAGGCCTGAAGCTTTCTCT.